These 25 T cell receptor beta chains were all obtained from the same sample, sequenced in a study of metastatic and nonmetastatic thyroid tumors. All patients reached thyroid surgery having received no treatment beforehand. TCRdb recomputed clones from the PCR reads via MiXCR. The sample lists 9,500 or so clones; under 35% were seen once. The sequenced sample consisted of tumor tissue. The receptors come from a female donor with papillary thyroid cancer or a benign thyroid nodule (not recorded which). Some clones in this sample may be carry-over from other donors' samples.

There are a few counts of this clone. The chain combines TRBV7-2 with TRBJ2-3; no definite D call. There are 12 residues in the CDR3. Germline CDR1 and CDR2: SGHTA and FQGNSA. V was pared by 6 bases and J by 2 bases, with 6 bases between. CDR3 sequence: CASRQNTDTQYF. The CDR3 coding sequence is TGTGCCAGCAGGCAAAACACAGATACGCAGTATTTT.

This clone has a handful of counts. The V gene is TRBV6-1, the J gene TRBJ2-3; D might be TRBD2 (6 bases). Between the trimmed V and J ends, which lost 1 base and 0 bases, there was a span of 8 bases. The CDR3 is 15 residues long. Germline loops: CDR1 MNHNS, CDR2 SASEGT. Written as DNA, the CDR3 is TGTGCCAGCAGTGAAGGAAGCGGGAGCACAGATACGCAGTATTTT. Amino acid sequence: CASSEGSGSTDTQYF.

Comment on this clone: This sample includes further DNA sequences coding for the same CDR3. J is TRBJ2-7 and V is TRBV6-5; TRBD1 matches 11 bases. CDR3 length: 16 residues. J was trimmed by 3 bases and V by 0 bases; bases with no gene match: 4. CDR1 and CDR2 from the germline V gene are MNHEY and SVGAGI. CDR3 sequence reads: CASSYSPGTGGYEQYF. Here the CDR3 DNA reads TGTGCCAGCAGTTACTCACCCGGGACAGGGGGCTACGAGCAGTACTTC.

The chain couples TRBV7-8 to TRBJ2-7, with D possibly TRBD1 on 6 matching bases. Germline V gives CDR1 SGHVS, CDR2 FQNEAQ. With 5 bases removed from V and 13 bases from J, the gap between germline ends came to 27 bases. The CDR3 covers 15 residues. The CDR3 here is CASSPTQGFPYDQYF. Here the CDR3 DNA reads TGTGCCAGCAGCCCAACACAGGGTTTCCCCTACGATCAATACTTC.

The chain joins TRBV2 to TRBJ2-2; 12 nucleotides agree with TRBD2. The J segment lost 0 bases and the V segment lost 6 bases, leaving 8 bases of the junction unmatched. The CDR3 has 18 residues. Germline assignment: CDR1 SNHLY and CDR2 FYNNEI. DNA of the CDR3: TGTGCCAGCAGGGGAGGGGGACTAGCGGGTTCGAACACCGGGGAGCTGTTTTTT. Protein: CASRGGGLAGSNTGELFF.

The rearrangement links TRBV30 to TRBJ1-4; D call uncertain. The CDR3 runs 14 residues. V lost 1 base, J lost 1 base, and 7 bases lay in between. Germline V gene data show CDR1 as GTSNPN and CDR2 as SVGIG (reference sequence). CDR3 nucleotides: TGTGCCTGGAGTGGTGGCGGAACTAATGAAAAACTGTTTTTT. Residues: CAWSGGGTNEKLFF.

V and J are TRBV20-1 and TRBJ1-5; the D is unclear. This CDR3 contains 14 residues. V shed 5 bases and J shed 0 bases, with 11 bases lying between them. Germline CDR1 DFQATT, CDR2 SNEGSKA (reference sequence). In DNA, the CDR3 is TGCAGTGCTGCGGTGCCGTATAGCAATCAGCCCCAGCATTTT. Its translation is CSAAVPYSNQPQHF.

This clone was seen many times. The CDR3 DNA follows: TGTGCCAGCAGCGGGGGACGCAGCTCCTACGAGCAGTACTTC. This codes for CASSGGRSSYEQYF. The chain links TRBV28 to TRBJ2-7; D perhaps matches TRBD2 (6 bases). There are 14 residues in the CDR3. In germline, CDR1 is MDHEN, CDR2 SYDVKM. V was trimmed by 6 bases and J by 0 bases, leaving 12 bases between them.

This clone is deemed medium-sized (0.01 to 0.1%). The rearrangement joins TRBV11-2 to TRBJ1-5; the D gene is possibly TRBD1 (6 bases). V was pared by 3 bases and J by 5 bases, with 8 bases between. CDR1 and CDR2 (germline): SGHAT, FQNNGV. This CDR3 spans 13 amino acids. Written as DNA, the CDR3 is TGTGCCAGCAGCTTCAACAGGGATCAGCCCCAGCATTTT. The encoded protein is CASSFNRDQPQHF.

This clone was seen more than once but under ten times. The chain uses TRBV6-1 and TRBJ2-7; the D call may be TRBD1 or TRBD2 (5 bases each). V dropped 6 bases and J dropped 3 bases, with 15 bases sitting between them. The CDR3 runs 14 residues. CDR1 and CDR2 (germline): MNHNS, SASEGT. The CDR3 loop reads CASSSGTVFYEQYF. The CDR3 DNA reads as TGTGCCAGCAGCTCCGGGACGGTCTTCTACGAGCAGTACTTC.

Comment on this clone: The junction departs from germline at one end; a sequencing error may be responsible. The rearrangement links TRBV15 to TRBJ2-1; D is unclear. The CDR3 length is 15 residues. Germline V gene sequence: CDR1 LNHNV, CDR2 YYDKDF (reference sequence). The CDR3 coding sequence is TGTACCACCAGCAGAGTGGCTCCCGGGCACAATGATCAGTTCTTC. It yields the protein CTTSRVAPGHNDQFF.

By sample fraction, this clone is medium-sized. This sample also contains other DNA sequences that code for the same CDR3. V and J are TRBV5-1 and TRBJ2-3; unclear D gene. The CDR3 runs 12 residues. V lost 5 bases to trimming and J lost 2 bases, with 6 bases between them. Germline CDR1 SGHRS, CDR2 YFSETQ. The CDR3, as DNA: TGCGCCAGCAGACCCAACACAGATACGCAGTATTTT. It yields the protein CASRPNTDTQYF.

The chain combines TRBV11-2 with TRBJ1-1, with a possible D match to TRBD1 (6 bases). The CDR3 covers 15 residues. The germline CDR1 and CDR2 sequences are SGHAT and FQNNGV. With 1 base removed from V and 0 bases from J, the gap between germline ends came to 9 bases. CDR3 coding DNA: TGTGCCAGCAGCTTAGGACAGGTTATGAACACTGAAGCTTTCTTT. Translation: CASSLGQVMNTEAFF.

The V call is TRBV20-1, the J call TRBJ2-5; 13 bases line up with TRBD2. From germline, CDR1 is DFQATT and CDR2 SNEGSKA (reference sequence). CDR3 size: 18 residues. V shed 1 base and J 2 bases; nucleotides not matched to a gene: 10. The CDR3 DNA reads TGCAGTGCTAGAGGGGAGATACTAGCGGGAGGGCCACAAGAGACCCAGTACTTC. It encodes CSARGEILAGGPQETQYF.

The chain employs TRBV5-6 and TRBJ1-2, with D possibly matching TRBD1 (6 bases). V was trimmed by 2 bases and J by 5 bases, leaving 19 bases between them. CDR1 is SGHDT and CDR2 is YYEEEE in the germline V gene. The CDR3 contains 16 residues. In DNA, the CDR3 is TGTGCCAGCAGCTTTGGCGGACAGAGTCAAACGTATGGCTACACCTTC. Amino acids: CASSFGGQSQTYGYTF.

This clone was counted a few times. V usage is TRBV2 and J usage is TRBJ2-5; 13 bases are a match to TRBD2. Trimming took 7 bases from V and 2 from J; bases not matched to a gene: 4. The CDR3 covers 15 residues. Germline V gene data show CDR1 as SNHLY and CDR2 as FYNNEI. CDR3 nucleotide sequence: TGTGCCAGCAAAAGACTAGCGGGAGGACAAGAGACCCAGTACTTC. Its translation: CASKRLAGGQETQYF. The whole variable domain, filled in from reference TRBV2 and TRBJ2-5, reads EPEVTQTPSHQVTQMGQEVILRCVPISNHLYFYWYRQILGQKVEFLVSFYNNEISEKSEIFDDQFSVERPDGSNFTLKIRSTKLEDSAMYFCASKRLAGGQETQYFGPGTRLLVL.

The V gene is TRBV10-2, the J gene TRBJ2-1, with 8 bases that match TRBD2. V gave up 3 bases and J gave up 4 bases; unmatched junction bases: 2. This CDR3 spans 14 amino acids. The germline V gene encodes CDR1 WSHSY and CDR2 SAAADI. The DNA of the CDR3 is TGCGCCAGCAGTGAAAGCGGGAGTTACAATGAGCAGTTCTTC. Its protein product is CASSESGSYNEQFF.

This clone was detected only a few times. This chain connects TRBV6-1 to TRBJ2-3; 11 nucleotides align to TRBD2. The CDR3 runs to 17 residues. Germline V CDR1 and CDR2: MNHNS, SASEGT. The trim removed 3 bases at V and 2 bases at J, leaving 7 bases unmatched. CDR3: CASSEIAGGAPTDTQYF. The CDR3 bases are TGTGCCAGCAGTGAGATAGCGGGAGGGGCCCCCACAGATACGCAGTATTTT.

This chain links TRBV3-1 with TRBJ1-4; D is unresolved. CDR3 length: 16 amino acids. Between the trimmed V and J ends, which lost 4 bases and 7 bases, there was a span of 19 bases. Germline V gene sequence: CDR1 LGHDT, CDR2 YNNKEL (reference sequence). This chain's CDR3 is CASSRQVGGRGEKLFF. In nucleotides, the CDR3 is TGTGCCAGCAGCCGCCAAGTAGGCGGGCGGGGTGAAAAACTGTTTTTT.

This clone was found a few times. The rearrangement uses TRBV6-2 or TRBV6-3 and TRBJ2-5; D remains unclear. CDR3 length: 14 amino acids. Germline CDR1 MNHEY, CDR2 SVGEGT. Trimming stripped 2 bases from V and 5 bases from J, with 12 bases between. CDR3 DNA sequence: TGTGCCAGCAGTTACCAAGAGGTCCAGGAGACCCAGTACTTC. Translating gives CASSYQEVQETQYF.

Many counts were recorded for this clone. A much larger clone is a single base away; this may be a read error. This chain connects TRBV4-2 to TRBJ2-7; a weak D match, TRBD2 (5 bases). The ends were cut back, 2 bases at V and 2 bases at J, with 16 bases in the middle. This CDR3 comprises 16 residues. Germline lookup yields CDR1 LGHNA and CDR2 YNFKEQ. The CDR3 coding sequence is TGTGCCAGCAGCCAAACGACTAACGGTATGACCTACGAGCAGTACTTC. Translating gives CASSQTTNGMTYEQYF.

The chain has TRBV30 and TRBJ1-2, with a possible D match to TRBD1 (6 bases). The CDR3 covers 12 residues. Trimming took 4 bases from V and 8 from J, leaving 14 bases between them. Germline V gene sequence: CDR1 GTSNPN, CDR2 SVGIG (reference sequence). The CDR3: CAWNRALGGYTF. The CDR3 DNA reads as TGTGCCTGGAACAGGGCCCTGGGAGGCTACACCTTC.

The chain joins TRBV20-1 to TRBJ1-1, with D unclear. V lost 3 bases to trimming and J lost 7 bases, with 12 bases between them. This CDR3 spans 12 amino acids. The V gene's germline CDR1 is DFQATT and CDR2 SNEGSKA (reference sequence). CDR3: CSASQIGGEAFF. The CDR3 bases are TGCAGTGCTAGCCAAATCGGTGGTGAAGCTTTCTTT.

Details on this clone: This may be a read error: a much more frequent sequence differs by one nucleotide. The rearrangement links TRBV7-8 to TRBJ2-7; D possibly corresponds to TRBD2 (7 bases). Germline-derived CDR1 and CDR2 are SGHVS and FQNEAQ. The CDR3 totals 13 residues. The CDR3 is CAGSLGGAREQYF. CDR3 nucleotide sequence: TGTGCCGGCAGCTTAGGGGGGGCGCGGGAGCAGTACTTC. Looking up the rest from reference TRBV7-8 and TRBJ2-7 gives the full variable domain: GAGVSQSPRYKVAKRGQDVALRCDPISGHVSLFWYQQALGQGPEFLTYFQNEAQLDKSGLPSDRFFAERPEGSVSTLKIQRTQQEDSAVYLCAGSLGGAREQYFGPGTRLTVT.

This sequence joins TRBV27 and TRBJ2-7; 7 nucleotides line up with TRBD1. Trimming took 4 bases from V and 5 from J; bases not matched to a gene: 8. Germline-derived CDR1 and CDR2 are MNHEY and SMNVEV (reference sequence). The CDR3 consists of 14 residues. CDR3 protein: CASSSRTGSHEQYF. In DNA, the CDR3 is TGTGCCAGCAGTTCAAGGACAGGATCCCACGAGCAGTACTTC.